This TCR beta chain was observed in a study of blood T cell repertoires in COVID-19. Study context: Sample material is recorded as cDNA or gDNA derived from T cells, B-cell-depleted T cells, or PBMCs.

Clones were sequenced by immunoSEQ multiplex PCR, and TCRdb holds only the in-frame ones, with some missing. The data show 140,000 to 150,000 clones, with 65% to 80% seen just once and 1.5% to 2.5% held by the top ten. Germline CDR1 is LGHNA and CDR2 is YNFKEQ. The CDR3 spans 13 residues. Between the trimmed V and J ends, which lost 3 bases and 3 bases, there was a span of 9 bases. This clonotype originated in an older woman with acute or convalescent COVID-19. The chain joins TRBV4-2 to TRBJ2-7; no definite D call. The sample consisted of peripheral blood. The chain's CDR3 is CASSQALVYEQYF. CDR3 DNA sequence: TGTGCCAGCAGCCAGGCGCTAGTCTACGAGCAGTACTTC.